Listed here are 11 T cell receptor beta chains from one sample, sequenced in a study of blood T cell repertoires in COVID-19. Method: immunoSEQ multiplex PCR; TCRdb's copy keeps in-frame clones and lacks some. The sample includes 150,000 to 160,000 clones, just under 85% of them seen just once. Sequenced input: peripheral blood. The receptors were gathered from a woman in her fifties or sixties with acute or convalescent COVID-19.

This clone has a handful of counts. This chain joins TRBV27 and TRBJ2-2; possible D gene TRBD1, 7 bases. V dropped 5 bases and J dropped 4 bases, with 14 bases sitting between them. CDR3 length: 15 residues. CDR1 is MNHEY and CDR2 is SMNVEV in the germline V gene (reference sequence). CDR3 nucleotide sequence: TGTGCCAGCAGTCCCCAGGGGGGATTCACCGGGGAGCTGTTTTTT. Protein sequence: CASSPQGGFTGELFF.

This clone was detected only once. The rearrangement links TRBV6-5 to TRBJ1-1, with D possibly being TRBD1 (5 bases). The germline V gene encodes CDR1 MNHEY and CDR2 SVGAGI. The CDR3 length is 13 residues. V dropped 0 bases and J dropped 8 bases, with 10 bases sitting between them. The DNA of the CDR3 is TGTGCCAGCAGTTACTCAGCGGGGCCCGAAGCTTTCTTT. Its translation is CASSYSAGPEAFF.

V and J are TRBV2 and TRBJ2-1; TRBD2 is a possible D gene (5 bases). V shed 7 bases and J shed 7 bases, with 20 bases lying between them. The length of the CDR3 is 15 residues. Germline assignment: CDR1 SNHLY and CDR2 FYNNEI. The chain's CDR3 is CASTEWRQVGNEQFF. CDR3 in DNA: TGTGCCAGCACCGAGTGGAGGCAGGTGGGGAATGAGCAGTTCTTC. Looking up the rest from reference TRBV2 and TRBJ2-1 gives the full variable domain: EPEVTQTPSHQVTQMGQEVILRCVPISNHLYFYWYRQILGQKVEFLVSFYNNEISEKSEIFDDQFSVERPDGSNFTLKIRSTKLEDSAMYFCASTEWRQVGNEQFFGPGTRLTVL.

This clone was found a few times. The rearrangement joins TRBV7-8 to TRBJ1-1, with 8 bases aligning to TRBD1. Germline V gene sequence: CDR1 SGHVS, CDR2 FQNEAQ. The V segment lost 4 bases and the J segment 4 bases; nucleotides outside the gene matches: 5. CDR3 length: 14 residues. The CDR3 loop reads CASSSQGAGTEAFF. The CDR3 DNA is TGTGCCAGCAGCTCCCAGGGGGCCGGCACTGAAGCTTTCTTT.

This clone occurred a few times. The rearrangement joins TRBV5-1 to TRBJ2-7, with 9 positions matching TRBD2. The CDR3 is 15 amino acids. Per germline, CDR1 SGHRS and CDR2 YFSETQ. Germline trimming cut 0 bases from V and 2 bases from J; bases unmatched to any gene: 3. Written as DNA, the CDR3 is TGCGCCAGCAGCTTGGGGACTAGCGACGCCTACGAGCAGTACTTC. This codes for CASSLGTSDAYEQYF. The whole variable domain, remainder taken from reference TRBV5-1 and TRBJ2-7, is KAGVTQTPRYLIKTRGQQVTLSCSPISGHRSVSWYQQTPGQGLQFLFEYFSETQRNKGNFPGRFSGRQFSNSRSEMNVSTLELGDSALYLCASSLGTSDAYEQYFGPGTRLTVT.

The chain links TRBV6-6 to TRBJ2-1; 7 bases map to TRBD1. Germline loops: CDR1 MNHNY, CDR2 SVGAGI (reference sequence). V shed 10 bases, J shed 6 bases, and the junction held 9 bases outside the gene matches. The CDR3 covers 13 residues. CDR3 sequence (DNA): TGTGCCACCGACAGGGTGCCTTCCAATGAGCAGTTCTTC. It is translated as CATDRVPSNEQFF.

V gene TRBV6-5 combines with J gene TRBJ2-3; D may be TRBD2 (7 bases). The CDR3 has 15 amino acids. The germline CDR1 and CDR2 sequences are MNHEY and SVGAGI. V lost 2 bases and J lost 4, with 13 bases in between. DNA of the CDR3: TGTGCCAGCAGTTACGGGGGGGGGCTGGCAGATACGCAGTATTTT. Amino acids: CASSYGGGLADTQYF.

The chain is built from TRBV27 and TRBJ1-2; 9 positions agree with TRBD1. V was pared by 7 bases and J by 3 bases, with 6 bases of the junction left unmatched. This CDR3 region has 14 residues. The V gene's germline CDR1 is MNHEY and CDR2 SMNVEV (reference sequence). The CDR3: CASKQGDRDYGYTF. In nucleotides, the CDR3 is TGTGCCAGCAAACAGGGGGACAGGGACTATGGCTACACCTTC.

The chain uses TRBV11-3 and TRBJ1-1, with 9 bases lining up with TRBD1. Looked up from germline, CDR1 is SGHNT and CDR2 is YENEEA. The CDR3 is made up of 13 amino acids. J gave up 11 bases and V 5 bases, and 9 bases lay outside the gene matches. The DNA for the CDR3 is TGTGCCAGCAGCCCAGGGGACAGGGAGTACGCTTTCTTT. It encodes CASSPGDREYAFF.

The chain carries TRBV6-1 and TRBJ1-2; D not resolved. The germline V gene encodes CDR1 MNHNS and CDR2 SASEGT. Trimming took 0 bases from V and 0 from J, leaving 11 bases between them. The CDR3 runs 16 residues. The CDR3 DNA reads TGTGCCAGCAGTGAAGCGTCGACCGCGGCTAACTATGGCTACACCTTC. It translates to CASSEASTAANYGYTF.

The CDR3 sequence: CAWSGGSSSYNEQFF. The CDR3 nucleotides read TGTGCCTGGAGCGGGGGGTCGAGCTCCTACAATGAGCAGTTCTTC. This chain uses TRBV30 with TRBJ2-1; 7 bases fit TRBD2. CDR3 size: 15 residues. J was trimmed by 0 bases and V by 3 bases; bases with no gene match: 5. Looked up from germline, CDR1 is GTSNPN and CDR2 is SVGIG (reference sequence).